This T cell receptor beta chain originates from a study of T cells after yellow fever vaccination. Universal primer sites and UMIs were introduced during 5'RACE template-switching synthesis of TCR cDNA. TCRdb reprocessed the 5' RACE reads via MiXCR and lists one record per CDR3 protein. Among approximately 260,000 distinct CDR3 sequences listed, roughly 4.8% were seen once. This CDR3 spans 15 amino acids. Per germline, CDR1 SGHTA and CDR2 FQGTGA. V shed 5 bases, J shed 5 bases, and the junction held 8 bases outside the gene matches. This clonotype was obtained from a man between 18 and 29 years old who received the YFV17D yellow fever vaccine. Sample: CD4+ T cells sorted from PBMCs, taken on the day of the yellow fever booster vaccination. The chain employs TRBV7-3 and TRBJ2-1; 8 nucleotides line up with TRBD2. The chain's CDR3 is CASSPSPAGDNEQFF. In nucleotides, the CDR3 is TGTGCCAGCAGCCCTTCTCCAGCGGGGGACAATGAGCAGTTCTTC.